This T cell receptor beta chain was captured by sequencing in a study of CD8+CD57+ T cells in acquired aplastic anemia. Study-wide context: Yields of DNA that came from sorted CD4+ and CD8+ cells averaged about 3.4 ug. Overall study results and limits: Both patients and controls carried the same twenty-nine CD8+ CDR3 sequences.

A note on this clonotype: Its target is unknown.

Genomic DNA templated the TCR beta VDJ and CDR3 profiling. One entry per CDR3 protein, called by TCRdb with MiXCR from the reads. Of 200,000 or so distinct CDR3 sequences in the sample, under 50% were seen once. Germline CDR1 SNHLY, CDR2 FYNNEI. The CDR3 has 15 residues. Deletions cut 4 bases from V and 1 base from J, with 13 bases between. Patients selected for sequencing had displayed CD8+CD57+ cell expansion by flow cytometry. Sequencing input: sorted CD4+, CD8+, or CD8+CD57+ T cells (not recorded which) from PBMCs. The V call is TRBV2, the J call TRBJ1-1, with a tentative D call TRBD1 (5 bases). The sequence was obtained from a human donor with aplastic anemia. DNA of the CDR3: TGTGCCAGCAGTGGGGCGGGACCAAGGAACACTGAAGCTTTCTTT. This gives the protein CASSGAGPRNTEAFF.